This T cell receptor (beta chain) was recorded in a study of shared T cell receptors in the human thymus. Sequenced by immunoSEQ multiplex PCR; TCRdb stores in-frame clones only, minus some. The sample holds some 700,000 clones, 88% seen once. Germline V gene sequence: CDR1 SNHLY, CDR2 FYNNEI. The CDR3 length is 10 residues. Trimming cost V 7 bases and J 8 bases, with 8 bases left between them. The same data also contributed to another study, on human thymus T cells. As reported in that work: The donors were infants in Finland with congenital heart defects, otherwise immunologically healthy. Resections were taken during corrective heart surgery, and the thymus tissue came from these. Highly overlapping thymic repertoires among unrelated individuals were reported in related research.

This chain links TRBV2 with TRBJ1-2; D is unresolved. The receptor was isolated from a boy in the first two years of life with a congenital heart defect. The material sequenced was thymocytes. The CDR3 DNA reads TGTGCCAGCAAGGAGCCGGGCTACACCTTC. Encoded protein: CASKEPGYTF.